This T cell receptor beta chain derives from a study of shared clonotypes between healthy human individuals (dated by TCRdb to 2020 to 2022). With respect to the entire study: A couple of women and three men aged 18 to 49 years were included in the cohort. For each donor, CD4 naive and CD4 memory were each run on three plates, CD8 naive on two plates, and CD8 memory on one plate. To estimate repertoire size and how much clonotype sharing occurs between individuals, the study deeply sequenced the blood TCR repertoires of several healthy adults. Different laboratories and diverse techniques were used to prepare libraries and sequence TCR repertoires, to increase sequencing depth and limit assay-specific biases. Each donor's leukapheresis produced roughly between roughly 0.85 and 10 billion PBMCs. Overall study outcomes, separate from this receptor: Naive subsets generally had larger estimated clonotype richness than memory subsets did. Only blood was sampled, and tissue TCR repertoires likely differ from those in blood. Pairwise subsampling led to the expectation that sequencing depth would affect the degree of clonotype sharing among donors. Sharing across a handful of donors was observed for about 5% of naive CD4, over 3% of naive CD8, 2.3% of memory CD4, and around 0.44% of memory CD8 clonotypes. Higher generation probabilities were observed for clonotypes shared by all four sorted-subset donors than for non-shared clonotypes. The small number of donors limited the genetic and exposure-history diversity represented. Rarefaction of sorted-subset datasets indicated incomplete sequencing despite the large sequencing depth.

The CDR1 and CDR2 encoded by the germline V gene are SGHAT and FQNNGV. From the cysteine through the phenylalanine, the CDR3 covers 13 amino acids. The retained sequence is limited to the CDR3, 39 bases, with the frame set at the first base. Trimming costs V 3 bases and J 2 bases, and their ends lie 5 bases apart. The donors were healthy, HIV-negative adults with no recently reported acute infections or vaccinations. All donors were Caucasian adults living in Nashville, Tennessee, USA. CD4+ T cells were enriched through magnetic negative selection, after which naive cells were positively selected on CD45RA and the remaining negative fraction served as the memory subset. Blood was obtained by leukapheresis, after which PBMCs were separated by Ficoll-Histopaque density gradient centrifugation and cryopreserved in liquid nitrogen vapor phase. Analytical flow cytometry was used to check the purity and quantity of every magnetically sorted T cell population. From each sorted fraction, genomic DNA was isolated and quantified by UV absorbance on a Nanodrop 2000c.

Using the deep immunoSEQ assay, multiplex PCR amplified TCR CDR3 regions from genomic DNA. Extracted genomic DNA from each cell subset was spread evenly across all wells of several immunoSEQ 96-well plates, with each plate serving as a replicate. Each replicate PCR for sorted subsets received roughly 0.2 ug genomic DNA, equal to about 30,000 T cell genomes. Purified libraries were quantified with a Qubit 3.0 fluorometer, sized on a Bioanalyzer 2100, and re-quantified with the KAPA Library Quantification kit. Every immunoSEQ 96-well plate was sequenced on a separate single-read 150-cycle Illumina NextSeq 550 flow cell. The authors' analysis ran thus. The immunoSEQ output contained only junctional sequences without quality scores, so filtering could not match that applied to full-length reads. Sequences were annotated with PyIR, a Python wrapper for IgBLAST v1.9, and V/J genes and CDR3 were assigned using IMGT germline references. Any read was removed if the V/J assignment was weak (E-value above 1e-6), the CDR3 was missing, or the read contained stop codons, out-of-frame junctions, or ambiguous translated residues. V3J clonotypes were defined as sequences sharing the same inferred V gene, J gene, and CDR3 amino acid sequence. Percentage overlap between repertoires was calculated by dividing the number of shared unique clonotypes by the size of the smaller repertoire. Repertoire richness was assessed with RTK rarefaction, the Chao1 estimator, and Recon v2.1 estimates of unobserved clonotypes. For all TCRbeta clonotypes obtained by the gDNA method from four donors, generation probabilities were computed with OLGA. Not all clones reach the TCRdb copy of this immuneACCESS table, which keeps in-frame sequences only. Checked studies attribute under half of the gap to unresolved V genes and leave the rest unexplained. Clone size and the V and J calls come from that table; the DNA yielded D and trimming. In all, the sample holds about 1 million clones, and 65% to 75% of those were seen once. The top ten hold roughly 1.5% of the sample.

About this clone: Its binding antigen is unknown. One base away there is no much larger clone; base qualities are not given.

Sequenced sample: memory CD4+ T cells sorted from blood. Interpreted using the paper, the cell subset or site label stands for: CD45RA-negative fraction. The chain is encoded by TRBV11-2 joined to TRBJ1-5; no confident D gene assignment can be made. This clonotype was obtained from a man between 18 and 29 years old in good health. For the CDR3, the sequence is CASSFIGNQPQHF. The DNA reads TGTGCCAGCAGCTTCATCGGCAATCAGCCCCAGCATTTT. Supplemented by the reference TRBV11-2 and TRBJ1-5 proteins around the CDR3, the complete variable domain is EAGVAQSPRYKIIEKRQSVAFWCNPISGHATLYWYQQILGQGPKLLIQFQNNGVVDDSQLPKDRFSAERLKGVDSTLKIQPAKLEDSAVYLCASSFIGNQPQHFGDGTRLSIL.